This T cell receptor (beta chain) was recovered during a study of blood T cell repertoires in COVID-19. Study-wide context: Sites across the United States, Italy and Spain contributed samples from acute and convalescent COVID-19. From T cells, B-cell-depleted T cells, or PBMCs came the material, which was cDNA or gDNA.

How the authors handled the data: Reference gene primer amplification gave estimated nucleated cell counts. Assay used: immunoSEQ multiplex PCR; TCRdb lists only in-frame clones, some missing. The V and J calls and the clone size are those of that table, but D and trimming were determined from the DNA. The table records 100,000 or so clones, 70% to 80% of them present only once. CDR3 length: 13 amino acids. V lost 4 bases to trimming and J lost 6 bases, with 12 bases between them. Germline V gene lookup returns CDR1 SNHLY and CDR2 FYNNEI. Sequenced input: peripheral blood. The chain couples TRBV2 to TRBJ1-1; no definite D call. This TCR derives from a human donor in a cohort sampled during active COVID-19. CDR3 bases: TGTGCCAGCAGTGTACGCAGGCCACCTGAAGCTTTCTTT. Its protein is CASSVRRPPEAFF.